Following are 5 T cell receptor beta chains from one sample sequenced in a study of regulatory and conventional T cells in RAG deficiency (dated by TCRdb to about 2017). Library generation was performed with the immunoSEQ multiplex PCR assay. TCRdb stores this immuneACCESS table with in-frame sequences only. Part of the clones is absent; in the studies checked, under half of the shortfall reflects unresolved V genes, and no reason is known for the rest. The sample table records about 30,000 clones; more than 90% of these occur just once. The ten biggest clones cover about 0.32% of the sample. Before genomic DNA was extracted, conventional CD4+ T cells were isolated from blood as CD25-low CD127-high cells. These sequences were also reported in another study, on regulatory T cells. From that second study: For the multiplex PCR, 52 forward TRBV primers and 13 reverse TRBJ primers were used, and amplification bias was corrected with both assay-based and computational methods.

Sequencing was done on a sample of CD25- CD4+ T cells sorted from blood. These receptors came from a human donor in good health.

This clone appeared once. This chain uses TRBV19 with TRBJ1-6; D is ambiguous. The CDR3 covers 16 residues. Germline V gene data show CDR1 as LNHDA and CDR2 as SQIVND (reference sequence). Between the trimmed V and J ends, which lost 4 bases and 5 bases, there was a span of 15 bases. CDR3 in DNA: TGTGCCAGTAGTACCCAACCGGGATTTGATAATTCACCCCTCCACTTT. It yields the protein CASSTQPGFDNSPLHF.

V and J are TRBV12-5 and TRBJ2-7; 9 nucleotides align to TRBD1. Germline V gives CDR1 LGHNT, CDR2 FRNRAP. V was pared by 6 bases and J by 2 bases, with 5 bases of the junction left unmatched. This CDR3 region has 14 residues. The CDR3 coding sequence is TGTGCTAGTGGCCACGACAGGGGGGCCTACGAGCAGTACTTC. This gives the protein CASGHDRGAYEQYF.

This rearrangement joins TRBV6-1 to TRBJ1-2, with no clear D. The germline V gene has CDR1 MNHNS and CDR2 SASEGT. With 6 bases removed from V and 0 bases from J, the gap between germline ends came to 11 bases. The CDR3 spans 14 residues. The CDR3 sequence is CASRLVTTNYGYTF. DNA for the CDR3: TGTGCCAGCAGACTTGTGACAACTAACTATGGCTACACCTTC.

The chain combines TRBV11-2 with TRBJ2-7; 7 bases fit TRBD2. J gave up 3 bases and V 7 bases, and 12 bases lay outside the gene matches. CDR1 and CDR2 (germline): SGHAT, FQNNGV. This CDR3 contains 15 residues. The CDR3 region has the DNA TGTGCCAGCACTCACCAAGCGGGGTCCCGCTACGAGCAGTACTTC. Protein: CASTHQAGSRYEQYF.

This chain joins TRBV4-2 and TRBJ2-5; 9 bases align to TRBD2. Trimming cost V 1 base and J 4 bases; bases outside gene matches: 10. Germline assignment: CDR1 LGHNA and CDR2 YNFKEQ. This CDR3 region has 17 residues. The CDR3 DNA is TGTGCCAGCAGCCAAGTCCGCGGGGGGGCTTCCGTAGAGACCCAGTACTTC. Translation: CASSQVRGGASVETQYF.